This T cell receptor (beta chain) is from a study of blood T cell repertoires in COVID-19. The CDR3 sequence is 14 residues long. CDR1 and CDR2 from the germline V gene are LGHNA and YSLEER. The trim removed 0 bases at V and 7 bases at J, leaving 2 bases unmatched. Data came from immunoSEQ multiplex PCR; TCRdb stores just in-frame clones and leaves some out. The table shows roughly 180,000 clones, with roughly 82% occurring only once. This receptor was taken from a man aged 40-49 years who had recovered from COVID-19. J is TRBJ1-5 and V is TRBV4-3; 8 bases fit TRBD1. The sample comprised PBMCs or T cells enriched from blood (not recorded which). CDR3 bases: TGCGCCAGCAGCCAAGAAACAGGGGGGCAGCCCCAGCATTTT. Protein sequence: CASSQETGGQPQHF.